This TCR beta chain appears in the sequencing data of a study of regulatory T cells in long-lasting Graves disease. Specified time point: newly diagnosed GD, antithyroid drugs for less than 3 months. PBMC RNA served as the TCR library source. Blood from the periphery, about 9.2 milliliters in all, was drawn into EDTA tubes. The table lists this clonotype with many counts. As yet, its antigen is unknown. Construction of the TCR beta libraries employed iRepertoire HTBI primers in conjunction with Arm-PCR of CDR3 regions. Via MiXCR, TCRdb re-called the multiplex PCR reads, giving one row per CDR3 protein. The table lists some 490,000 distinct CDR3 sequences, 12% of them singletons. The germline CDR1 and CDR2 sequences are MNHNS and SASEGT. V lost 7 bases and J lost 2, with 14 bases in between. This CDR3 region has 14 residues. Whole-study results and caveats: Gene preferences differed: TRBV28, TRBJ1-2, TRBJ2-5 in persistent cases.

This same sample was also part of a study on T cells in Graves' hyperthyroidism and ophthalmopathy. That study adds: TCR CDR3 regions were first amplified by RT-PCR with HTBI primers.

The chain links TRBV6-1 to TRBJ2-5, with D unclear. This receptor was identified in a woman aged 25 to 45 with Graves disease. This sample comprised peripheral blood mononuclear cells (PBMCs), obtained at new diagnosis, from a patient treated with antithyroid drugs. CDR3 residues: CASITRSPQETQYF. For the CDR3, the DNA is TGTGCCAGCATTACCCGTTCCCCTCAAGAGACCCAGTACTTC.